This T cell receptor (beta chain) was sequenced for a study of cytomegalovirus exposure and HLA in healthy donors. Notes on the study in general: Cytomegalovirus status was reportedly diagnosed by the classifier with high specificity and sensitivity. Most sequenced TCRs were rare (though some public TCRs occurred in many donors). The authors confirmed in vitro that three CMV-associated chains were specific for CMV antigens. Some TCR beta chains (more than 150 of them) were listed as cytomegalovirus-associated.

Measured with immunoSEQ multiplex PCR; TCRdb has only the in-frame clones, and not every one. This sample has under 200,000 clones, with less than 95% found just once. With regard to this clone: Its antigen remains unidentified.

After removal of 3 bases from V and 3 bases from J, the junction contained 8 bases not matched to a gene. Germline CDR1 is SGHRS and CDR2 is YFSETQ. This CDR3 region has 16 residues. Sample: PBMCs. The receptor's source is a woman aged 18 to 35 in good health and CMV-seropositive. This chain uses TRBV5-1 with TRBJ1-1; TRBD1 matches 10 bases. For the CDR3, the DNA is TGCGCCAGCAGCTCCGTTAGGACAGGGGGGGACACTGAAGCTTTCTTT. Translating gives CASSSVRTGGDTEAFF.